This T cell receptor (beta chain) originates from a study of T cells after yellow fever vaccination. Study conclusions and caveats: Most primary-vaccination clones reappeared after the booster (around 95% CD4, about 88% CD8). Weaker, the secondary response had a peak occurring faster, on day 5 versus 15.

TCRdb reprocessed the 5' RACE reads via MiXCR and lists one record per CDR3 protein. The top ten clones hold about 2.7% of a sample with 100,000 to 150,000 distinct CDR3 sequences, 7.4% of them seen once. As to this clonotype: Its target is not known.

Germline values: CDR1 MDHEN, CDR2 SYDVKM. V was trimmed by 3 bases and J by 5 bases, leaving 10 bases between them. CDR3 length: 14 residues. The rearrangement links TRBV28 to TRBJ1-4, with D possibly matching TRBD1 (6 bases). The sequence was collected from a man younger than 35 who received the YFV17D yellow fever vaccine. Here the sequenced sample was CD4+ T cells sorted from PBMCs, taken 10 days after the first yellow fever vaccination. The CDR3 region has the DNA TGTGCCAGCAGTTTCACAGGGCAGAATGAAAAACTGTTTTTT. It codes for CASSFTGQNEKLFF. Full variable domain (missing parts from reference TRBV28 and TRBJ1-4): DVKVTQSSRYLVKRTGEKVFLECVQDMDHENMFWYRQDPGLGLRLIYFSYDVKMKEKGDIPEGYSVSREKKERFSLILESASTNQTSMYLCASSFTGQNEKLFFGSGTQLSVL.